This T cell receptor (beta chain) came from a study of blood T cell repertoires in COVID-19 (dated by TCRdb to about 2020). Regarding the research as a whole: Samples covering the acute and convalescent phases of COVID-19 were provided by collaborators in the United States, Italy and Spain. The prospective study material was composed of cDNA or gDNA derived from T cells, B-cell-depleted T cells, or PBMCs. Deeply sampled blood TCRbeta repertoires from subjects exposed to, actively infected with, or recovered from COVID-19 were included in the dataset. The repertoires were made available in a free public database intended to serve as a resource for research on the immune response to SARS-CoV-2. The samples were drawn from the first 160 participants of the ongoing ImmuneRACE study and from more than 1,000 subjects provided by 6 global collaborators. Sample metadata almost always included a de-identified subject ID, COVID-19 status, age in years and sex. Where available, HLA class I and class II types were taken from metadata supplied by the sample provider and were not determined by assay-based typing. The paper's findings and limits, for the study overall: The amount of clinical and demographic metadata varied by source and participant and was provided uncurated.

Points on this clone: Its antigen specificity is not known. No clone much larger than this one lies a single base away; base qualities are absent.

The immunoSEQ Assay, a bias-controlled multiplex PCR, was used to amplify TCRbeta CDR3 regions from genomic DNA. In the original analysis: Nucleated cell counts per sample were estimated from amplification of reference gene primers within the assay. To quantify the absolute abundance of each unique TCRbeta CDR3 rearrangement, sequence reads were collapsed and filtered. For each sample, productive Simpson clonality was calculated as the square root of Simpson's diversity index across productive rearrangements. TCRdb limited this immuneACCESS table to in-frame rearrangements with V and J called. A share of clones is missing; checked studies link under half to unresolved V genes, and the rest is unexplained. D and trimming come from the DNA, and the V and J calls and clone size come from that table. Counted in this sample were a few hundred thousand clones; about 89% of them appeared once. 2% to 2.5% of the sample is taken by the ten largest.

The collaborating institutions used their own protocols to collect whole blood in K2EDTA tubes. For TCRbeta analysis, collaborators shipped samples as frozen whole blood, isolated PBMCs, or DNA extracted from either of those sample types. The material sequenced was peripheral blood. The TCR comes from a woman aged 45 to 65 with acute or convalescent COVID-19.

The CDR3 has the sequence CASSASPGPDSPVWVGGEQFF. The nucleotide sequence is TGCGCCAGCAGCGCTTCCCCAGGCCCGGACTCCCCCGTCTGGGTCGGTGGGGAGCAGTTCTTC. The rearranged segments are TRBV5-1 and TRBJ2-1; tentative D gene TRBD2, with 5 bases matching. From the germline V gene, CDR1 is SGHRS and CDR2 is YFSETQ. The CDR3 holds 21 amino acids from the cysteine to the phenylalanine. Of the read, only the CDR3 DNA is kept; its 63 bases are in frame from base 1. V and J are truncated by 4 bases and 10 bases respectively, leaving an intervening sequence of 39 bases.